The rows below give T cell receptor beta chains drawn from one sample of a study of cytomegalovirus exposure and HLA in healthy donors. Method: immunoSEQ multiplex PCR; TCRdb's copy keeps in-frame clones and lacks some. The table has roughly 130,000 clones, roughly 8.3% seen once. Sequencing used PBMCs. The receptors shown here come from a man aged 35 to 55 in good health and CMV-seronegative. CDR3s include the opening cysteine and the closing phenylalanine or tryptophan. Clone size appears in some rows only: once, few, many, or a class for an expanded clone.

V	J	size	CDR3
TRBV2	TRBJ2-2	-	CASSTDRGTGELFF
TRBV6-6	TRBJ1-5	few	CASSYSTPNQPQHF
TRBV7-2	TRBJ2-3	few	CVSSSAGRLDTQYF
TRBV6-5	TRBJ2-2	few	CASSYSSGRAGELFF
TRBV5-1	TRBJ2-5	-	CASSLLDIEETQYF
TRBV20-1	TRBJ2-7	-	CSALQGMEQYF
TRBV2	TRBJ1-5	-	CATKGENNQPQHF
TRBV6-4	TRBJ2-7	few	CASSREGKGYEQYF
TRBV6-5	TRBJ2-1	few	CASSLTAGDTYNEQFF
TRBV19	TRBJ2-2	-	CASSDYGELFF
TRBV6-6	TRBJ1-4	-	CASSVGGTNEKLFF
TRBV18	TRBJ2-7	few	CASSPASGLSYEQYF
TRBV13	TRBJ2-1	few	CASSLGQQGHEQFF
TRBV19	TRBJ2-1	few	CASSIYLAGYNEQFF
TRBV6-1	TRBJ1-2	-	CASSDPGTGYYGYTF
TRBV5-1	TRBJ1-2	few	CASSVGQGFGYTF
TRBV6-4	TRBJ2-5	-	CASSDSEVETQYF
TRBV5-5	TRBJ1-4	-	CASSAAQGSGEKLFF
TRBV5-6	TRBJ2-3	-	CASSFEGGWADTQYF
TRBV2	TRBJ2-7	-	CASSPERSSYEQYF
TRBV28	TRBJ1-5	-	CAAGGNQPQHF
TRBV9	TRBJ2-1	-	CASSVDLGAGSEQFF
TRBV5-6	TRBJ2-2	few	CASSPGGLTGELFF
TRBV19	TRBJ2-1	-	CASSIGGGGYEQFF
TRBV18	TRBJ1-1	few	CASSPSVLNTEAFF
TRBV2	TRBJ1-2	few	CASSLSGTDGYTF
TRBV5-1	TRBJ2-1	-	CASSSHRTGTYNEQFF
TRBV12-5	TRBJ1-2	once	CASGAPRDRTFNGYTF
TRBV7-2	TRBJ2-5	few	CASSLKISGQETQYF
TRBV5-4	TRBJ2-3	few	CASSPGQGWADTQYF
TRBV7-9	TRBJ2-5	few	CASSLGGGPGETQYF
TRBV21-1	TRBJ2-5	-	CASSKARTQETQYF
TRBV2	TRBJ1-6	few	CASRLGTVYNSPLHF
TRBV5-1	TRBJ1-2	few	CASSALGQGTDYGYTF
TRBV7-2	TRBJ2-2	-	CASSPMRGTGELFF
TRBV27	TRBJ1-4	-	CASSFGEKLFF
TRBV6-1	TRBJ2-7	many	CASSLTPGINYEQYF
TRBV11-2	TRBJ1-2	-	CASSLSDRNYGYTF
TRBV9	TRBJ1-2	-	CASSKDRGTYGYTF
TRBV7-2	TRBJ1-3	few	CASSSLLENPGNTIYF
TRBV6-6	TRBJ2-5	-	CASSYSRGGGETQYF
TRBV2	TRBJ2-3	-	CASSSIAPRTDTQYF
TRBV27	TRBJ1-2	-	CASSLKGQGWIYGYTF
TRBV18	-	-	CASSPREGWYEQYF
TRBV6-1	TRBJ1-4	few	CASSERRANEKLFF
TRBV11-2	TRBJ1-6	-	CASSSPTRNSPLHF
TRBV28	TRBJ1-2	-	CASSPPRQGVNYGYTF
TRBV4-1	TRBJ2-3	-	CASSPLPTDTQYF
TRBV2	TRBJ2-1	few	CASSRDSNVYNEQFF
TRBV9	TRBJ2-3	few	CASSLHGGRGDTQYF
TRBV2	TRBJ2-2	few	CASSEDSRGYNTGELFF
TRBV7-9	TRBJ2-1	few	CASSKRLAGGHNEQFF
TRBV27	TRBJ1-6	-	CASRFPGQGNSPLHF
TRBV18	TRBJ1-1	-	CASSRGQDTEAFF
TRBV19	TRBJ1-1	-	CASRVRTGQNTEAFF